This T cell receptor beta chain was recorded in a study of blood T cell repertoires in COVID-19. Sequencing was performed with immunoSEQ multiplex PCR; in TCRdb, only in-frame clones are kept and a portion is missing. This table holds some 98,000 clones, around 82% found once. The germline V gene has CDR1 SGHTA and CDR2 FQGTGA. The V gene lost 1 base and the J gene lost 0 bases, with 8 bases spanning the gap. CDR3 length: 15 residues. Source material: peripheral blood. This rearrangement joins TRBV7-3 to TRBJ2-3; tentatively, D is TRBD2 (5 bases). This TCR came from a man aged 65 to 85 with active or convalescent COVID-19. CDR3 sequence (DNA): TGTGCCAGCAGCTTAAGCGCGGGTAGCACAGATACGCAGTATTTT. As protein: CASSLSAGSTDTQYF. The full variable domain, in which reference TRBV7-3 and TRBJ2-3 provide the parts outside the CDR3, is GAGVSQTPSNKVTEKGKYVELRCDPISGHTALYWYRQSLGQGPEFLIYFQGTGAADDSGLPNDRFFAVRPEGSVSTLKIQRTERGDSAVYLCASSLSAGSTDTQYFGPGTRLTVL.